The 20 T cell receptor beta chains below were found in one sample sequenced in a study of OX40 agonist ivuxolimab in advanced cancers. Libraries were prepared by immunoSEQ multiplex PCR; TCRdb keeps only in-frame clonotypes and omits some of them. This table holds more than 30,000 clones, roughly 87% found once. Source: CD4+ or CD8+ T cells sorted from blood, taken in a trial of the OX40 agonist ivuxolimab. These receptors all come from an adult with an advanced solid tumor such as melanoma, head and neck, liver or kidney cancer.

In the case of this clone: Other nucleotide sequences in the sample specify the same CDR3. The rearrangement uses TRBV5-1 and TRBJ2-2; the D is unclear. The CDR3 length is 14 residues. CDR1 and CDR2 (germline): SGHRS, YFSETQ. The V gene lost 0 bases and the J gene lost 0 bases, with 3 bases spanning the gap. The CDR3 protein is CASSLVSNTGELFF. The DNA of the CDR3 is TGCGCCAGCAGCTTGGTCTCGAACACCGGGGAGCTGTTTTTT.

Regarding this clone: A read error may account for a junction end that differs from germline. The same CDR3 is also encoded by other DNA sequences in this sample. The CDR3 DNA reads as TGCGCCAGCAGCTTGGGGGACGGAGAACTTAATACACAGTATTTT. Translating gives CASSLGDGELNTQYF. The chain combines TRBV5-1 with TRBJ2-3; D assignment may be TRBD1 or TRBD2 (5 bases each). The germline V gene has CDR1 SGHRS and CDR2 YFSETQ. This CDR3 has 15 residues.

The rearrangement joins TRBV28 to TRBJ2-5, with D perhaps matching TRBD1 or TRBD2 (5 bases each). V was shortened by 7 bases and J by 5 bases, with 11 bases between the two germline ends. Germline V gene sequence: CDR1 MDHEN, CDR2 SYDVKM. The CDR3 extends over 12 amino acids. Here the CDR3 reads CASTLGEETQYF. The CDR3 bases are TGTGCCAGCACCCTGGGGGAGGAGACCCAGTACTTC.

By proportion, this clone is medium-sized (0.01 to 0.1%). The chain joins TRBV9 to TRBJ1-4; TRBD1 matches 8 bases. Looked up from germline, CDR1 is SGDLS and CDR2 is YYNGEE. J gave up 7 bases and V 4 bases, and 6 bases lay outside the gene matches. The CDR3 length is 14 residues. The CDR3 reads CASSNGQGGEKLFF. The CDR3 DNA is TGTGCCAGCAGCAACGGACAGGGAGGTGAAAAACTGTTTTTT.

The chain recombines TRBV5-6 with TRBJ2-3; D might be TRBD2 (6 bases). CDR3 size: 15 residues. Trimming pared 4 bases from V and 5 bases from J, leaving 17 bases between. Germline V CDR1 and CDR2: SGHDT, YYEEEE. In DNA, the CDR3 is TGTGCCAGCAGCCGCCCGGGACTCGTGCAAGATACGCAGTATTTT. Translation gives CASSRPGLVQDTQYF.

The chain joins TRBV6-1 to TRBJ2-1; no reliable D call. Germline CDR1 reads MNHNS; CDR2 reads SASEGT. The V gene lost 6 bases and the J gene lost 4 bases, with 10 bases spanning the gap. This CDR3 contains 13 residues. This chain's CDR3 is CASRETSYNEQFF. The CDR3 coding sequence is TGTGCCAGCAGGGAAACTTCGTACAATGAGCAGTTCTTC.

The CDR3 DNA reads as TGTGCCAGCACTGAGCGGGAGGCCCTCTCCTACAATGAGCAGTTCTTC. Its protein product is CASTEREALSYNEQFF. The chain couples TRBV9 to TRBJ2-1; 9 bases agree with TRBD2. The CDR3 has 16 amino acids. From germline, CDR1 is SGDLS and CDR2 YYNGEE. With 6 bases clipped from V and 0 bases from J, the junction kept 7 bases outside the gene matches.

This clone appeared a single time. V gene TRBV19 combines with J gene TRBJ2-5, with D unresolved. The J call may be incorrect, as the DNA end agrees better with TRBJ2-7. The germline CDR1 and CDR2 sequences are LNHDA and SQIVND (reference sequence). This CDR3 region has 14 residues. The CDR3: CASSIEWGTYEQYF. CDR3 DNA sequence: TGTGCCAGTAGTATAGAGTGGGGAACCTACGAGCAGTACTTC.

The chain recombines TRBV6-5 with TRBJ1-1, with a possible D match to TRBD1 (6 bases). Between the trimmed V and J ends, which lost 2 bases and 4 bases, there was a span of 11 bases. The CDR3 is made up of 14 amino acids. Germline CDR1 reads MNHEY; CDR2 reads SVGAGI. The CDR3 protein is CASSYNREGTEAFF. The CDR3 region has the DNA TGTGCCAGCAGTTACAACAGGGAGGGCACTGAAGCTTTCTTT.

The chain couples TRBV11-3 to TRBJ1-2; 10 nucleotides align to TRBD1. The CDR3 has 14 amino acids. Germline V gene data show CDR1 as SGHNT and CDR2 as YENEEA. Trimming cost V 1 base and J 8 bases; bases outside gene matches: 4. The CDR3 DNA sequence: TGTGCCAGCAGCTTAGTTGGGACAGGGGAGGGCTACACCTTC. Encoded protein: CASSLVGTGEGYTF.

The chain links TRBV25-1 to TRBJ1-2, with no clear D. Per germline, CDR1 MGHDK and CDR2 SYGVNS. Trimming cost V 3 bases and J 1 base, with 3 bases left between them. The CDR3 loop spans 12 amino acids. The CDR3 nucleotides read TGTGCCAGCAGTGAGTTTAACTATGGCTACACCTTC. Its protein is CASSEFNYGYTF.

The chain employs TRBV5-1 and TRBJ2-2; D gene unclear. The CDR3 is 13 amino acids. Trimming pared 0 bases from V and 7 bases from J, leaving 7 bases between. Germline CDR1 is SGHRS and CDR2 is YFSETQ. The CDR3 sequence: CASSLDGGGELFF. CDR3 DNA: TGCGCCAGCAGCTTGGACGGCGGCGGGGAGCTGTTTTTT. Variable domain in full (rest from reference TRBV5-1 and TRBJ2-2): KAGVTQTPRYLIKTRGQQVTLSCSPISGHRSVSWYQQTPGQGLQFLFEYFSETQRNKGNFPGRFSGRQFSNSRSEMNVSTLELGDSALYLCASSLDGGGELFFGEGSRLTVL.

The chain recombines TRBV6-1 with TRBJ2-5; 8 bases line up with TRBD1. V shed 7 bases, J shed 5 bases, and the junction held 9 bases outside the gene matches. The CDR3 runs 14 residues. The V gene's germline CDR1 is MNHNS and CDR2 SASEGT. This chain's CDR3 is CASNRGQGGETQYF. As DNA, the CDR3 is TGTGCCAGCAACCGTGGACAGGGCGGGGAGACCCAGTACTTC.

The chain carries TRBV18 and TRBJ2-7; no clear D. V was shortened by 1 base and J by 3 bases, with 7 bases between the two germline ends. The germline CDR1 and CDR2 sequences are KGHSH and LQKENI. The CDR3 length is 13 residues. This chain's CDR3 is CASSPQGYYEQYF. The CDR3 DNA sequence: TGTGCCAGCTCACCACAGGGATACTACGAGCAGTACTTC.

V gene TRBV7-3 combines with J gene TRBJ2-2; no clear D gene. Germline V gene sequence: CDR1 SGHTA, CDR2 FQGTGA. V was clipped by 4 bases and J by 4 bases, with 7 bases between them. The CDR3 covers 13 residues. The CDR3 spells CASSSDTTGELFF. The DNA for the CDR3 is TGTGCCAGCAGCTCTGATACCACCGGGGAGCTGTTTTTT.

This clone came up once. V usage is TRBV2 and J usage is TRBJ1-1; D gene ambiguous. The CDR3 runs 12 residues. V lost 2 bases and J lost 9, with 10 bases in between. Per germline, CDR1 SNHLY and CDR2 FYNNEI. CDR3 sequence reads: CASSERTSQAFF. In nucleotides, the CDR3 is TGTGCCAGCAGTGAAAGAACTTCTCAAGCTTTCTTT.

The rearrangement joins TRBV9 to TRBJ2-3, with TRBD2 matching 11 bases. The germline V gene has CDR1 SGDLS and CDR2 YYNGEE. Germline trimming cut 4 bases from V and 6 bases from J; bases unmatched to any gene: 7. The CDR3 loop spans 15 amino acids. The CDR3 spells CASSPRLAGWDTQYF. The CDR3 DNA is TGTGCCAGCAGCCCTAGACTAGCGGGGTGGGATACGCAGTATTTT.

This chain joins TRBV27 and TRBJ2-2, with 9 bases that match TRBD2. Germline V gene sequence: CDR1 MNHEY, CDR2 SMNVEV (reference sequence). The CDR3 has 16 amino acids. With V trimmed by 1 base and J by 4 bases, 4 bases remained unmatched. The CDR3 region is CASSLLSGRSTGELFF. CDR3 coding DNA: TGTGCCAGCAGTTTATTAAGCGGGAGGTCCACCGGGGAGCTGTTTTTT.

The chain links TRBV2 to TRBJ1-1; 9 bases are shared with TRBD1. Trimming removed 5 bases from V and 1 base from J; junction bases left unmatched: 5. There are 15 residues in the CDR3. From germline, CDR1 is SNHLY and CDR2 FYNNEI. This chain's CDR3 is CASSQQGAGNTEAFF. In DNA, the CDR3 is TGTGCCAGCAGTCAACAGGGGGCCGGGAACACTGAAGCTTTCTTT.

The CDR3 loop is CASSLLGEGWQYF. CDR3 bases: TGTGCCAGCAGTTTACTCGGGGAGGGGTGGCAGTACTTC. J is TRBJ2-7 and V is TRBV28, with 7 bases matching TRBD2. The CDR3 contains 13 residues. With 2 bases clipped from V and 9 bases from J, the junction kept 7 bases outside the gene matches. In germline, CDR1 is MDHEN, CDR2 SYDVKM. Supplemented by reference TRBV28 and TRBJ2-7, the full variable domain reads DVKVTQSSRYLVKRTGEKVFLECVQDMDHENMFWYRQDPGLGLRLIYFSYDVKMKEKGDIPEGYSVSREKKERFSLILESASTNQTSMYLCASSLLGEGWQYFGPGTRLTVT.